This TCR beta chain stems from a study of T-cell memory formation after mild COVID-19. A single record per CDR3 protein comes from TCRdb applying MiXCR to the 5' RACE reads. The profile shows under 550,000 distinct CDR3 sequences, about 20% of them singletons. The table lists this clonotype with many counts. The CDR3 extends over 15 amino acids. Germline loops: CDR1 SEHNR, CDR2 FQNEAQ (reference sequence). The J segment lost 1 base and the V segment lost 4 bases, leaving 5 bases of the junction unmatched. The sequencing input was PBMCs or a T cell subset sorted from them (not recorded which). The sequence was collected from an adult woman who had mild COVID-19 (a few samples of this study predate the infection). Cell type and time point are not known. This sequence joins TRBV7-9 and TRBJ2-5, with 8 bases fitting TRBD2. The CDR3 spells CASSSGGGRQETQYF. The CDR3 DNA reads as TGTGCCAGCAGCTCCGGGGGGGGCCGCCAAGAGACCCAGTACTTC. The whole variable domain, remainder taken from reference TRBV7-9 and TRBJ2-5, is DTGVSQNPRHKITKRGQNVTFRCDPISEHNRLYWYRQTLGQGPEFLTYFQNEAQLEKSRLLSDRFSAERPKGSFSTLEIQRTEQGDSAMYLCASSSGGGRQETQYFGPGTRLLVL.